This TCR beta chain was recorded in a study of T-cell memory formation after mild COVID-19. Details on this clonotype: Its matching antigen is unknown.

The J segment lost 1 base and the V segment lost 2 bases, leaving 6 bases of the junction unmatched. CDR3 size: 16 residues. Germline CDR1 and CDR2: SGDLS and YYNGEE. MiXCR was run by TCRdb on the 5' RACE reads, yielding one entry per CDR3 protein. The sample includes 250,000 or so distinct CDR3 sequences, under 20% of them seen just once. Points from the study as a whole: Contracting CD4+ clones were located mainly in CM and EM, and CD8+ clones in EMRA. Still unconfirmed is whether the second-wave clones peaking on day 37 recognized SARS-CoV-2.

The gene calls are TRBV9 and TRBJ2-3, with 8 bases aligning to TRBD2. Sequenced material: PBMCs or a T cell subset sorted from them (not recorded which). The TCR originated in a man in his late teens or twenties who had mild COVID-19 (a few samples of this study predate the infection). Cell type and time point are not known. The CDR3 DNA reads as TGTGCCAGCAGCGTGGGCGGGGGGCTGGGCACAGATACGCAGTATTTT. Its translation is CASSVGGGLGTDTQYF.